Below are 22 T cell receptor beta chains sequenced from a single sample in a study of identifying expanded T cells in peripheral blood. TCRdb keeps only in-frame clones here, not all; method: immunoSEQ multiplex PCR. The table lists about 58,000 clones, about nine tenths of them singletons. Sequencing was done on a sample of blood. All receptors come from a person between 18 and 75 years old in good health.

The rearrangement joins TRBV30 to TRBJ1-4; tentatively, D is TRBD1 (6 bases). Germline values: CDR1 GTSNPN, CDR2 SVGIG (reference sequence). V lost 4 bases and J lost 7, with 19 bases in between. The CDR3 is 15 residues long. CDR3 residues: CAWKAGTTAGEKLFF. CDR3 in DNA: TGTGCCTGGAAAGCCGGGACAACGGCGGGTGAAAAACTGTTTTTT.

The CDR3 loop is CASSQFVQGVDQETQYF. The CDR3 nucleotides are TGCGCCAGCAGCCAATTCGTACAGGGGGTAGACCAAGAGACCCAGTACTTC. V is TRBV4-1 and J is TRBJ2-5; 8 bases fit TRBD1. V was pared by 2 bases and J by 0 bases, with 8 bases of the junction left unmatched. The CDR3 has 17 amino acids. CDR1 and CDR2 (germline): MGHRA, YSYEKL.

This chain uses TRBV11-3 with TRBJ2-3, with 7 positions matching TRBD1. Germline CDR1 reads SGHNT; CDR2 reads YENEEA. This CDR3 spans 14 amino acids. V was clipped by 1 base and J by 8 bases; unmatched bases: 6. In DNA, the CDR3 is TGTGCCAGCAGCTTAGGAGGGGGCACGGGTACGCAGTATTTT. Protein: CASSLGGGTGTQYF.

This clone has only a few counts. The V and J genes are TRBV2 and TRBJ2-5; 8 bases match TRBD2. Germline V gene sequence: CDR1 SNHLY, CDR2 FYNNEI. This CDR3 spans 14 amino acids. The J segment lost 5 bases and the V segment lost 6 bases, leaving 8 bases of the junction unmatched. The CDR3 DNA reads TGTGCCAGCAGCCCGGGACTAGGTCGGGAGACCCAGTACTTC. Translated, it gives CASSPGLGRETQYF.

The chain links TRBV7-9 to TRBJ2-6; D gene uncertain. This CDR3 is built from 15 residues. The germline V gene has CDR1 SEHNR and CDR2 FQNEAQ (reference sequence). The V end lost 1 base, the J end lost 4 bases, and 8 bases lay between the germline ends. The CDR3, as DNA: TGTGCCAGCAGCTTAGGCAGTATCGGGGCCAACGTCCTGACTTTC. Its protein is CASSLGSIGANVLTF.

The rearrangement joins TRBV30 to TRBJ1-4; 7 positions agree with TRBD1. From germline, CDR1 is GTSNPN and CDR2 SVGIG (reference sequence). Losses at the gene ends were 4 bases for V and 5 bases for J; bases not matched to a gene: 4. This CDR3 spans 13 amino acids. CDR3 protein: CAWTRGDNEKLFF. The CDR3 bases are TGTGCCTGGACCAGGGGGGACAATGAAAAACTGTTTTTT.

The chain couples TRBV28 to TRBJ1-1, with TRBD1 as a possible D gene (6 bases). Trimming cost V 2 bases and J 2 bases, with 12 bases left between them. The CDR3 runs to 15 residues. CDR1 is MDHEN, CDR2 SYDVKM, per germline. The DNA of the CDR3 is TGTGCCAGCAGTTTAATCAGGGGAATTAACACTGAAGCTTTCTTT. It yields the protein CASSLIRGINTEAFF.

This chain uses TRBV15 with TRBJ1-2; D remains ambiguous. Between the trimmed V and J ends, which lost 0 bases and 2 bases, there was a span of 13 bases. The germline V gene encodes CDR1 LNHNV and CDR2 YYDKDF (reference sequence). This CDR3 region has 16 residues. The CDR3 DNA reads as TGTGCCACCAGCAGAGATTATGGCAGCAGGAACTATGGCTACACCTTC. Its protein product is CATSRDYGSRNYGYTF.

This CDR3 is CASGGRANTGELFF. For the CDR3, the DNA is TGTGCCAGCGGAGGCAGGGCGAACACCGGGGAGCTGTTTTTT. The chain carries TRBV2 and TRBJ2-2; D may match TRBD1 or TRBD2 (5 bases each). The CDR3 runs to 14 residues. Germline CDR1 SNHLY, CDR2 FYNNEI. V gave up 8 bases and J gave up 0 bases, with 10 bases separating them.

The J gene is TRBJ2-3, the V gene TRBV11-3, with 11 bases identical to TRBD2. This CDR3 has 14 amino acids. V lost 8 bases, J lost 5 bases, and 6 bases stayed unmatched. CDR1 and CDR2 from the germline V gene are SGHNT and YENEEA. The CDR3 sequence is CASSGLAGEDTQYF. The CDR3 coding sequence is TGTGCCAGCTCTGGACTAGCGGGTGAAGATACGCAGTATTTT.

V and J are TRBV19 and TRBJ2-3; D might be TRBD1 (6 bases). V lost 3 bases, J lost 5 bases, and 15 bases lay in between. Germline values: CDR1 LNHDA, CDR2 SQIVND (reference sequence). The CDR3 loop spans 15 amino acids. CDR3 in DNA: TGTGCCAGTAGTATTAAACAGGGTGGGAAAGATACGCAGTATTTT. Translation: CASSIKQGGKDTQYF.

V usage is TRBV7-2 and J usage is TRBJ1-1; 7 bases line up with TRBD1. V dropped 2 bases and J dropped 2; count of bases not matched to a gene: 5. This CDR3 comprises 15 residues. Per the germline V gene, CDR1 is SGHTA and CDR2 is FQGNSA. The CDR3 nucleotides read TGTGCCAGCAGCTTAACCGGGACAGTTAACACTGAAGCTTTCTTT. Translating it yields CASSLTGTVNTEAFF.

The chain is built from TRBV29-1 and TRBJ2-3; 15 nucleotides line up with TRBD2. The CDR3 extends over 17 amino acids. Germline trimming cut 6 bases from V and 1 base from J; bases unmatched to any gene: 8. From germline, CDR1 is SQVTM and CDR2 ANQGSEA. The CDR3 region is CSVDGLAGGLGTDTQYF. DNA for the CDR3: TGCAGCGTCGACGGACTAGCGGGAGGGCTGGGCACAGATACGCAGTATTTT.

This chain connects TRBV9 to TRBJ1-6; TRBD1 matches 7 bases. Unmatched junction bases numbered 8, after V lost 0 bases and J lost 8 bases. CDR3 length equals 16 residues. From germline, CDR1 is SGDLS and CDR2 YYNGEE. CDR3 coding DNA: TGTGCCAGCAGCGTAGCCGGGACAGTTATTTATTCACCCCTCCACTTT. Residues: CASSVAGTVIYSPLHF.

This chain joins TRBV2 and TRBJ2-7; D remains ambiguous. Germline assignment: CDR1 SNHLY and CDR2 FYNNEI. The V gene lost 6 bases and the J gene lost 0 bases, with 9 bases spanning the gap. This CDR3 spans 13 amino acids. CDR3 region: CASSIRFSYEQYF. The CDR3 DNA follows: TGTGCCAGCAGCATCAGGTTCTCCTACGAGCAGTACTTC.

This clone was detected only once. The CDR3 DNA reads TGTGCAAGTCGCTTTTCGGGCGTGTGGACAGGAAGCACAGATACGCAGTATTTT. Translating gives CASRFSGVWTGSTDTQYF. The gene calls are TRBV12-2 and TRBJ2-3; the table's D call, TRBD1, has no DNA check behind it. TRBV12-2 is designated a pseudogene. The CDR3 runs 18 residues.

This sequence joins TRBV28 and TRBJ2-7; D call uncertain. Germline assignment: CDR1 MDHEN and CDR2 SYDVKM. This CDR3 has 12 amino acids. Trimming left V 1 base short and J 2 bases short, with 3 bases between. The CDR3 protein is CASSLFPYEQYF. The DNA of the CDR3 is TGTGCCAGCAGTTTATTCCCCTACGAGCAGTACTTC.

This clone was detected only a few times. This chain connects TRBV28 to TRBJ1-2, with D possibly matching TRBD1 (5 bases). This CDR3 contains 13 residues. Trimming took 6 bases from V and 13 from J, leaving 21 bases between them. Germline V gene data show CDR1 as MDHEN and CDR2 as SYDVKM. In DNA, the CDR3 is TGTGCCAGCAGCTCGCCGGCAGGGAGGGAGGGCACCTTC. This sequence encodes CASSSPAGREGTF.

V and J are TRBV6-5 and TRBJ1-1; D remains unclear. The germline gives CDR1 MNHEY, CDR2 SVGAGI. The length of the CDR3 is 12 residues. Trimming removed 5 bases at V and 11 bases at J, with 15 bases between. This CDR3 reads CASSPTRELAFF. The DNA of the CDR3 is TGTGCCAGCAGTCCCACCCGGGAGCTGGCTTTCTTT.

The chain combines TRBV6-6 with TRBJ1-1, with D uncertain. V was clipped by 5 bases and J by 0 bases, with 10 bases between them. CDR1 is MNHNY and CDR2 is SVGAGI in the germline V gene (reference sequence). The CDR3 length is 14 residues. The CDR3 coding sequence is TGTGCCAGCAGTAGAGGAGGGTTGAACACTGAAGCTTTCTTT. Protein product: CASSRGGLNTEAFF.

The gene calls are TRBV6-5 and TRBJ2-2; the match to TRBD2 covers 9 bases. The CDR3 has 14 residues. V was pared by 7 bases and J by 7 bases, with 7 bases of the junction left unmatched. The germline CDR1 and CDR2 sequences are MNHEY and SVGAGI. The CDR3 loop reads CASIPSGTGGELFF. The CDR3 DNA is TGTGCCAGCATTCCTAGCGGGACGGGCGGGGAGCTGTTTTTT.

In nucleotides, the CDR3 is TGTGCCAGCAGTCTGACAGGGGGCAGGGAGACCCAGTACTTC. Protein: CASSLTGGRETQYF. V and J are TRBV27 and TRBJ2-5; 10 bases fit TRBD1. CDR3 length: 14 amino acids. Looked up from germline, CDR1 is MNHEY and CDR2 is SMNVEV (reference sequence). Trimming removed 5 bases from V and 5 bases from J; junction bases left unmatched: 5.